Sequencing of this T cell receptor beta chain was carried out in a study of blood T cells in healthy people across ages. A sample-barcoded 5' primer and a J-beta primer mix were used in a second PCR of roughly 6 to 11 cycles. One entry per CDR3 protein results from TCRdb running MiXCR on the 5' RACE reads. Among some 920,000 distinct CDR3 sequences, roughly 50% were seen once, and the ten largest hold 20% to 25%. V lost 2 bases, J lost 6 bases, and 13 bases lay in between. Germline CDR1 SGHAT, CDR2 FQNNGV. This CDR3 comprises 14 residues. Sequencing was done on a sample of blood. The receptor was isolated from a woman aged 60-75 years in good health. V usage is TRBV11-2 and J usage is TRBJ2-5; no clear D. The CDR3 DNA follows: TGTGCCAGCAGCTTATGGTCTAGTGTGAAGACCCAGTACTTC. This gives the protein CASSLWSSVKTQYF.